The clone carrying this T cell receptor (beta chain) appeared once. The antigen is undetermined. This CDR3 is 14 amino acids long. Trimming removed 5 bases from V and 4 bases from J, with 15 bases in between. CDR1 is SGHTA, CDR2 FQGTGA, per germline. Across several immunoSEQ plates, the genomic DNA of each subset was split evenly. Repertoires were generated with immunoSEQ multiplex PCR, while TCRdb's copy carries only in-frame clones and drops some. The sample records about 1.1 million clones, 70% to 80% being singletons. The sample comes from a study of shared clonotypes between healthy human individuals. At the level of the study: Each donor's CD4 naive and CD4 memory cells filled three plates apiece, CD8 naive two, and CD8 memory one.

Study conclusions and caveats: The naive CD4 repertoires of a few donors were compared, and around 5% of clonotypes were shared. A generally larger estimated richness was seen in naive subsets than in memory subsets.

The TCR was taken from a man aged 18 to 29 in good health. Some clones in this sample may be carry-over from other donors' samples. The rearrangement joins TRBV7-3 to TRBJ2-7, with D perhaps TRBD2 (5 bases). The material sequenced was memory CD4+ T cells from PBMCs. This sample's subset: CD45RA-negative fraction. For the CDR3, the DNA is TGTGCCAGCAGCCCCGGGGTAGGGCGATACGAGCAGTACTTC. Translation gives CASSPGVGRYEQYF.